Following are 3 T cell receptor beta chains from one sample sequenced in a study of memory CD4+ T cells and cytomegalovirus serostatus. Single viable CD3+CD4+CD8-CD45RO+ cells were sorted as the memory CD4+ T cells. TCRdb's copy holds only in-frame clones and misses some; the assay was immunoSEQ multiplex PCR. This table holds tens of thousands of clones, over 65% found once. Sequenced: memory CD4+ T cells from blood. The receptors were sampled from an adult in good health and CMV-seronegative.

A word on this clone: Other nucleotide sequences in the sample specify the same CDR3. V gene TRBV2 combines with J gene TRBJ2-2, with unresolved D. This CDR3 comprises 15 residues. Germline lookup yields CDR1 SNHLY and CDR2 FYNNEI. Trimming cost V 0 bases and J 1 base, with 6 bases left between them. CDR3 sequence: CASSEAAVNTGELFF. The CDR3 bases are TGTGCCAGCAGTGAAGCTGCGGTGAACACCGGGGAGCTGTTTTTT.

This chain links TRBV2 with TRBJ2-3; TRBD1 is a possible D gene (6 bases). Trimming cost V 10 bases and J 4 bases, with 18 bases left between them. Germline values: CDR1 SNHLY, CDR2 FYNNEI. This CDR3 has 14 amino acids. CDR3 region: CAISGTTRADTQYF. For the CDR3, the DNA is TGTGCCATCTCCGGGACAACAAGGGCAGATACGCAGTATTTT.

The count of this clone is one. The rearrangement joins TRBV28 to TRBJ1-2; no reliable D call. This CDR3 spans 14 amino acids. Trimming removed 6 bases at V and 1 base at J, with 12 bases between. Germline CDR1 is MDHEN and CDR2 is SYDVKM. The CDR3 is CASRKVTVNYGYTF. As DNA, the CDR3 is TGTGCCAGCAGAAAAGTTACAGTTAACTATGGCTACACCTTC.